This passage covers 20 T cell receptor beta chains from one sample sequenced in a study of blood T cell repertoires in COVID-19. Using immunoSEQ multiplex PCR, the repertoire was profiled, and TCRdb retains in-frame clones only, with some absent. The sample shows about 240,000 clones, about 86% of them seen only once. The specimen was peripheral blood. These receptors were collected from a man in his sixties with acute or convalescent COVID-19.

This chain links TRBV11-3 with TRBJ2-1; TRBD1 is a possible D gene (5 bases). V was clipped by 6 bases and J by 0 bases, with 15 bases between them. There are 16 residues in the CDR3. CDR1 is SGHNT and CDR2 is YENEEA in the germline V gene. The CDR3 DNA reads TGTGCCAGCAGTGATTGGGGCAGGAGCTCCTACAATGAGCAGTTCTTC. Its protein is CASSDWGRSSYNEQFF.

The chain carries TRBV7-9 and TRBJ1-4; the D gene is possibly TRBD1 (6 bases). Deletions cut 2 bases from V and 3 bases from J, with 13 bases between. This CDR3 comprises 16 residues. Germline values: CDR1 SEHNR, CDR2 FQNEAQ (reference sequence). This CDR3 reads CASSLMVQGPNEKLFF. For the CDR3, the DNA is TGTGCCAGCAGCTTAATGGTACAGGGCCCTAATGAAAAACTGTTTTTT.

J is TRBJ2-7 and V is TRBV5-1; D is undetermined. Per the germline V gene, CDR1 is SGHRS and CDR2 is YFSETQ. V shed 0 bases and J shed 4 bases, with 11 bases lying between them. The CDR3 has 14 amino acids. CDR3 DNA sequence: TGCGCCAGCAGCTTGGGCAGGCGAGAGTACGAGCAGTACTTC. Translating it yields CASSLGRREYEQYF.

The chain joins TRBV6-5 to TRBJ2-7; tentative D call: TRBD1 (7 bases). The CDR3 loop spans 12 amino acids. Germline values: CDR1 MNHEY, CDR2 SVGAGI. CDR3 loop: CATNPGGGEQYF. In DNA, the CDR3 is TGTGCTACCAACCCAGGGGGAGGCGAGCAGTACTTC.

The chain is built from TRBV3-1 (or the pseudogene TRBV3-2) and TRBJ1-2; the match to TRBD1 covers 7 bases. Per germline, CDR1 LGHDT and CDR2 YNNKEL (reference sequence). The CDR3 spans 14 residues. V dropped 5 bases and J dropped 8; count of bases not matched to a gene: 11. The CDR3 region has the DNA TGTGCCAGCAGCACCCCGGGACAGTTTTGGGGCTACACCTTC. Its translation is CASSTPGQFWGYTF.

CDR3 amino acids: CASGGGLQNIQYF. The CDR3 DNA reads TGTGCCAGCGGCGGGGGCCTACAAAACATTCAGTACTTC. V and J are TRBV27 and TRBJ2-4; a possible D gene is TRBD2 (7 bases). Germline V gene sequence: CDR1 MNHEY, CDR2 SMNVEV (reference sequence). The CDR3 totals 13 residues. V lost 8 bases and J lost 5, with 13 bases in between.

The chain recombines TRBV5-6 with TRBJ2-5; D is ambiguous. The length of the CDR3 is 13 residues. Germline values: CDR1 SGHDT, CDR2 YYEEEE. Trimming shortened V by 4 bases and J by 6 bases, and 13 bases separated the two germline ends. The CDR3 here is CASSPELLKTQYF. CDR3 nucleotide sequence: TGTGCCAGCAGCCCCGAGCTCCTGAAGACCCAGTACTTC. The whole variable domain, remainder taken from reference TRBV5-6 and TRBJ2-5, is DAGVTQSPTHLIKTRGQQVTLRCSPKSGHDTVSWYQQALGQGPQFIFQYYEEEERQRGNFPDRFSGHQFPNYSSELNVNALLLGDSALYLCASSPELLKTQYFGPGTRLLVL.

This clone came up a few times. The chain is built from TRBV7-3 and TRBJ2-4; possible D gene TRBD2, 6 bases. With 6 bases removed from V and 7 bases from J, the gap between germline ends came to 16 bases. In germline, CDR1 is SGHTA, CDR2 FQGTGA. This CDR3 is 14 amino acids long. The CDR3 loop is CASSATSSGNIQYF. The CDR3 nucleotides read TGTGCCAGCAGTGCGACTAGTTCAGGGAACATTCAGTACTTC.

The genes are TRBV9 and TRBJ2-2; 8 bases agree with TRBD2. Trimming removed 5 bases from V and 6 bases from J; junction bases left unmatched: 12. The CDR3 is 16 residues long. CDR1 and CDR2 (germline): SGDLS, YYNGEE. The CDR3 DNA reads TGTGCCAGCAGTAGTCTAGCGGGCCTACCCCCCGGGGAGCTGTTTTTT. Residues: CASSSLAGLPPGELFF.

CDR3 amino acids: CASSRGTSGRTDTQYF. CDR3 bases: TGCGCCAGCAGCCGGGGGACTAGCGGGAGAACAGATACGCAGTATTTT. This chain links TRBV5-1 with TRBJ2-3, with TRBD2 matching over 14 bases. CDR1 and CDR2 from the germline V gene are SGHRS and YFSETQ. The CDR3 loop spans 16 amino acids. The junction had 4 bases not matched to a gene; V was cut back by 4 bases and J by 3 bases. The entire variable domain, with the rest obtained from reference TRBV5-1 and TRBJ2-3, is as follows: KAGVTQTPRYLIKTRGQQVTLSCSPISGHRSVSWYQQTPGQGLQFLFEYFSETQRNKGNFPGRFSGRQFSNSRSEMNVSTLELGDSALYLCASSRGTSGRTDTQYFGPGTRLTVL.

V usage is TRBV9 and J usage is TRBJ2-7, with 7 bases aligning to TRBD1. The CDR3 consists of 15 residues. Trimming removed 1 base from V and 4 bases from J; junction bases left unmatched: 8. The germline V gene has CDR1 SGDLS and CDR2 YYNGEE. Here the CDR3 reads CASSVNWDRSYEQYF. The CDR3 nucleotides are TGTGCCAGCAGCGTAAACTGGGACAGATCATACGAGCAGTACTTC.

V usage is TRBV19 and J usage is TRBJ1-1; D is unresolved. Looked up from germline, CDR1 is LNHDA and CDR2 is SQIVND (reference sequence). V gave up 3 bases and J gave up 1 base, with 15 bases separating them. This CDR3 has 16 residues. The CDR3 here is CASSIPSPRRNTEAFF. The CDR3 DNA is TGTGCCAGTAGTATCCCATCCCCACGGAGGAACACTGAAGCTTTCTTT.

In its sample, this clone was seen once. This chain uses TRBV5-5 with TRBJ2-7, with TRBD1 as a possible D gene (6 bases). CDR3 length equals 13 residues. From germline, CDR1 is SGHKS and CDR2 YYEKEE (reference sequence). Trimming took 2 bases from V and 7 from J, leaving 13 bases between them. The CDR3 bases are TGTGCCAGCAGCTTCGACAGGCCGAGGGAGCAGTACTTC. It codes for CASSFDRPREQYF.

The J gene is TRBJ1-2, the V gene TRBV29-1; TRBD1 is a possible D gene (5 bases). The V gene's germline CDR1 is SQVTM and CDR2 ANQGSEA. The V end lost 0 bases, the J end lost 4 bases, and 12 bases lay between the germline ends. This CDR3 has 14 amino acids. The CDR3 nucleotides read TGCAGCGTTGAAGATTCAGGACAACCCTATGGCTACACCTTC. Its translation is CSVEDSGQPYGYTF.

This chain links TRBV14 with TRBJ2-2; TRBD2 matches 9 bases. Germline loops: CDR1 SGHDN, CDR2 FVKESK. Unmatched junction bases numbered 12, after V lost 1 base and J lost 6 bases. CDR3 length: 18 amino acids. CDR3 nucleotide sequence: TGTGCCAGCAGCCAAGTATTAGCGGGAGTTCGCAACCCCGGGGAGCTGTTTTTT. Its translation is CASSQVLAGVRNPGELFF.

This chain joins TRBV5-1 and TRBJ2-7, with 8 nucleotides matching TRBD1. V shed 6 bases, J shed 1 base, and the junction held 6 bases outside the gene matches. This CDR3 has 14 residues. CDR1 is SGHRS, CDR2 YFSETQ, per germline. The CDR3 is CASNLGDRSYEQYF. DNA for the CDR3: TGCGCCAGCAACCTTGGGGACAGGTCCTACGAGCAGTACTTC.

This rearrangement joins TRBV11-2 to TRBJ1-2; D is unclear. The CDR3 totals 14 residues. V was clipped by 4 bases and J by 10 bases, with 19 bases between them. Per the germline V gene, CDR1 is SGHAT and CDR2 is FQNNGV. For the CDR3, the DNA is TGTGCCAGCAGCTCACCCCCGAGCGGCCGTGACTACACCTTC. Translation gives CASSSPPSGRDYTF.

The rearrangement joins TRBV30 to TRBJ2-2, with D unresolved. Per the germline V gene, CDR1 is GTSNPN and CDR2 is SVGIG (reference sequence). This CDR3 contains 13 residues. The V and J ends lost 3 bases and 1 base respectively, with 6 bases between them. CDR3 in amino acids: CAWRGGNTGELFF. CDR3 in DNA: TGTGCCTGGAGAGGCGGGAACACCGGGGAGCTGTTTTTT. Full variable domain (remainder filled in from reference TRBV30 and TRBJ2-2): SQTIHQWPATLVQPVGSPLSLECTVEGTSNPNLYWYRQAAGRGLQLLFYSVGIGQISSEVPQNLSASRPQDRQFILSSKKLLLSDSGFYLCAWRGGNTGELFFGEGSRLTVL.

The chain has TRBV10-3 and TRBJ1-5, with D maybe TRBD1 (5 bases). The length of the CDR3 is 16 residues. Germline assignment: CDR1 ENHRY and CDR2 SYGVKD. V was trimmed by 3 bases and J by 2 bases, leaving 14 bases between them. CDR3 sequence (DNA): TGTGCCATCAGTGATCTAGGGGCCCCTGGCAATCAGCCCCAGCATTTT. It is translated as CAISDLGAPGNQPQHF.

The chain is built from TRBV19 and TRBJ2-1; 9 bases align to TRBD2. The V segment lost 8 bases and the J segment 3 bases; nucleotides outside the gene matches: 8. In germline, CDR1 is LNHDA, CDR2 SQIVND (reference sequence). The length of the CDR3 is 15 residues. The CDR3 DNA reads TGTGCCAGTCATAAGACTAGCGGACTCTACAATGAGCAGTTCTTC. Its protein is CASHKTSGLYNEQFF.